A single sample is the source of the 29 T cell receptor beta chains below, sequenced in a study of cytomegalovirus exposure and HLA in healthy donors. Researchers ran the PCR with 60 Vbeta and 13 Jbeta primers. Clones were read by immunoSEQ multiplex PCR, and TCRdb kept only the in-frame ones, dropping some. The sample contains around 140,000 clones, around two thirds of which appear only once. Material for sequencing was PBMCs. The receptors originated from a woman aged 40 to 50 in good health and CMV-seronegative.

The gene calls are TRBV30 and TRBJ2-1, with a weak D call TRBD1 (6 bases). Germline values: CDR1 GTSNPN, CDR2 SVGIG (reference sequence). V lost 3 bases and J lost 13, with 16 bases in between. There are 12 residues in the CDR3. The CDR3 spells CAWRSQDSGQFF. Written as DNA, the CDR3 is TGTGCCTGGAGGTCCCAGGACAGTGGACAGTTCTTC.

In this sample, this clone turned up a few times. The chain links TRBV10-1 to TRBJ1-2; TRBD1 is a possible D gene (5 bases). Germline loops: CDR1 WNHNN, CDR2 SYGVQD (reference sequence). Trimming took off 10 bases at V and 8 bases at J, with 14 bases between the two ends. This CDR3 comprises 11 residues. The CDR3 nucleotides read TGCGCCACCCCACAAAGGGGAGGCTACACCTTC. Residues: CATPQRGGYTF.

The gene calls are TRBV19 and TRBJ1-4; D is perhaps TRBD1 (5 bases). Trimming removed 6 bases from V and 8 bases from J, with 13 bases in between. CDR1 is LNHDA, CDR2 SQIVND, per germline (reference sequence). There are 13 residues in the CDR3. For the CDR3, the DNA is TGTGCCAGTAGATGGACAATCGGAGAAAAACTGTTTTTT. Protein sequence: CASRWTIGEKLFF.

The CDR3 is CASSMTGNTEAFF. Written as DNA, the CDR3 is TGTGCCAGCAGCATGACAGGGAACACTGAAGCTTTCTTT. V and J are TRBV6-5 and TRBJ1-1, with D possibly TRBD1 on 6 matching bases. Germline-derived CDR1 and CDR2 are MNHEY and SVGAGI. The length of the CDR3 is 13 residues. Trimming pared 6 bases from V and 1 base from J, leaving 9 bases between.

This clone occurred once. The V gene is TRBV6-5, the J gene TRBJ2-2; 7 nucleotides match TRBD2. The germline V gene has CDR1 MNHEY and CDR2 SVGAGI. The V segment lost 8 bases and the J segment 1 base; nucleotides outside the gene matches: 7. CDR3 length: 15 residues. CDR3 coding DNA: TGTGCCAGCTTTGGGGGGGGAGGGAACACCGGGGAGCTGTTTTTT. Protein: CASFGGGGNTGELFF.

This clone was observed a few times. The chain links TRBV7-2 to TRBJ2-1; 9 bases are a match to TRBD1. Germline V gene lookup returns CDR1 SGHTA and CDR2 FQGNSA. The CDR3 covers 18 residues. J gave up 4 bases and V 2 bases, and 12 bases lay outside the gene matches. The CDR3 DNA is TGTGCCAGCAGCTTACAGGACAGGGGAAGAGGGGGATACAATGAGCAGTTCTTC. Protein: CASSLQDRGRGGYNEQFF. The full variable domain, rest sourced from reference TRBV7-2 and TRBJ2-1, is GAGVSQSPSNKVTEKGKDVELRCDPISGHTALYWYRQSLGQGLEFLIYFQGNSAPDKSGLPSDRFSAERTGGSVSTLTIQRTQQEDSAVYLCASSLQDRGRGGYNEQFFGPGTRLTVL.

The chain couples TRBV2 to TRBJ2-6; 7 positions match TRBD1. V lost 7 bases and J lost 2; bases outside the gene matches: 5. The CDR3 runs 15 residues. CDR1 and CDR2 (germline): SNHLY, FYNNEI. This CDR3 reads CASKRDRAGANVLTF. The CDR3 DNA sequence: TGTGCCAGCAAGCGAGACAGGGCTGGGGCCAACGTCCTGACTTTC.

This clone was detected many times. The rearrangement joins TRBV6-1 to TRBJ2-6; D might be TRBD1 (6 bases). The CDR3 has 15 residues. CDR1 is MNHNS, CDR2 SASEGT, per germline. Trimming stripped 3 bases from V and 0 bases from J, with 6 bases between. In DNA form, the CDR3 reads TGTGCCAGCAGTGAGGACAGCTCTGGGGCCAACGTCCTGACTTTC. Amino acids: CASSEDSSGANVLTF.

The rearrangement links TRBV11-2 to TRBJ2-7; 10 bases are a match to TRBD2. V lost 5 bases and J lost 0; bases outside the gene matches: 10. The length of the CDR3 is 17 residues. Germline values: CDR1 SGHAT, CDR2 FQNNGV. CDR3 protein: CASSPRASGGPSYEQYF. CDR3 nucleotides: TGTGCCAGCAGCCCTCGTGCTAGCGGGGGCCCCTCCTACGAGCAGTACTTC.

The chain has TRBV5-1 and TRBJ2-7; no firm D call. Germline V lookup: CDR1 SGHRS, CDR2 YFSETQ. V was trimmed by 1 base and J by 5 bases, leaving 13 bases between them. CDR3 length equals 14 residues. This CDR3 is CASSLSGTPDEQYF. For the CDR3, the DNA is TGCGCCAGCAGCTTGTCAGGAACCCCAGACGAGCAGTACTTC.

This clone appeared once. This rearrangement joins TRBV18 to TRBJ2-5; 9 bases line up with TRBD2. The CDR3 extends over 16 amino acids. Germline V gene lookup returns CDR1 KGHSH and CDR2 LQKENI. V trimming: 2 bases; J trimming: 8 bases; junction bases outside the gene matches: 12. The CDR3 loop is CASSPVSRLAESTQYF. The CDR3 DNA is TGTGCCAGCTCACCAGTTTCCCGACTAGCGGAAAGTACCCAGTACTTC.

The chain has TRBV7-2 and TRBJ2-2; 12 positions agree with TRBD1. Trimming removed 0 bases from V and 7 bases from J; junction bases left unmatched: 9. The CDR3 runs 18 residues. Looked up from germline, CDR1 is SGHTA and CDR2 is FQGNSA. The CDR3: CASSLAAGGQGAIGELFF. The CDR3 DNA sequence: TGTGCCAGCAGCTTAGCTGCGGGGGGACAGGGGGCGATCGGGGAGCTGTTTTTT. The variable domain in full, with the rest retrieved from reference TRBV7-2 and TRBJ2-2, is GAGVSQSPSNKVTEKGKDVELRCDPISGHTALYWYRQSLGQGLEFLIYFQGNSAPDKSGLPSDRFSAERTGGSVSTLTIQRTQQEDSAVYLCASSLAAGGQGAIGELFFGEGSRLTVL.

This clone was observed a single time. The V gene is TRBV28, the J gene TRBJ2-2; D possibly corresponds to TRBD2 (5 bases). The ends were cut back, 8 bases at V and 1 base at J, with 8 bases in the middle. In germline, CDR1 is MDHEN, CDR2 SYDVKM. This CDR3 has 13 amino acids. CDR3 sequence: CASRGKNTGELFF. CDR3 in DNA: TGTGCCAGCCGGGGAAAGAACACCGGGGAGCTGTTTTTT.

The V gene is TRBV5-1, the J gene TRBJ2-7; D might be TRBD1 (6 bases). The CDR3 spans 15 residues. V lost 0 bases and J lost 7, with 17 bases in between. The germline gives CDR1 SGHRS, CDR2 YFSETQ. Here the CDR3 reads CASSLGQDRPVEQYF. CDR3 DNA: TGCGCCAGCAGCTTGGGGCAGGACAGACCCGTGGAGCAGTACTTC. Full variable domain (remainder filled in from reference TRBV5-1 and TRBJ2-7): KAGVTQTPRYLIKTRGQQVTLSCSPISGHRSVSWYQQTPGQGLQFLFEYFSETQRNKGNFPGRFSGRQFSNSRSEMNVSTLELGDSALYLCASSLGQDRPVEQYFGPGTRLTVT.

This clone appeared a single time. This rearrangement joins TRBV19 to TRBJ1-5; D might be TRBD1 (5 bases). V gave up 8 bases and J gave up 3 bases, with 14 bases separating them. Germline lookup yields CDR1 LNHDA and CDR2 SQIVND (reference sequence). CDR3 size: 14 residues. The CDR3 DNA reads as TGTGCCAGTTCCCTCCGGGACTTCAATCAGCCCCAGCATTTT. This codes for CASSLRDFNQPQHF.

In this sample, this clone turned up a few times. The V and J genes are TRBV7-3 and TRBJ2-3; weak D call: TRBD1 (6 bases). V shed 3 bases and J shed 4 bases, with 8 bases lying between them. CDR1 and CDR2 from the germline V gene are SGHTA and FQGTGA. This CDR3 is built from 13 residues. CDR3 loop: CASSFTGPDTQYF. The CDR3 DNA is TGTGCCAGCAGCTTCACAGGGCCAGATACGCAGTATTTT. The full variable domain, completed using reference TRBV7-3 and TRBJ2-3, is GAGVSQTPSNKVTEKGKYVELRCDPISGHTALYWYRQSLGQGPEFLIYFQGTGAADDSGLPNDRFFAVRPEGSVSTLKIQRTERGDSAVYLCASSFTGPDTQYFGPGTRLTVL.

This chain connects TRBV5-1 to TRBJ2-7, with 8 bases matching TRBD1. The junction had 2 bases not matched to a gene; V was cut back by 4 bases and J by 2 bases. CDR3 length: 13 amino acids. Germline assignment: CDR1 SGHRS and CDR2 YFSETQ. This CDR3 reads CASSRDRTYEQYF. The DNA of the CDR3 is TGCGCCAGCAGCCGGGACAGGACCTACGAGCAGTACTTC. Supplemented by reference TRBV5-1 and TRBJ2-7, the full variable domain reads KAGVTQTPRYLIKTRGQQVTLSCSPISGHRSVSWYQQTPGQGLQFLFEYFSETQRNKGNFPGRFSGRQFSNSRSEMNVSTLELGDSALYLCASSRDRTYEQYFGPGTRLTVT.

The V gene is TRBV30, the J gene TRBJ2-7; D perhaps matches TRBD1 (6 bases). Looked up from germline, CDR1 is GTSNPN and CDR2 is SVGIG (reference sequence). The V end lost 4 bases, the J end lost 9 bases, and 25 bases lay between the germline ends. This CDR3 is built from 15 residues. Here the CDR3 reads CAWTTQGRALRGQYF. The CDR3 coding sequence is TGTGCCTGGACCACACAGGGAAGAGCCCTACGAGGGCAGTACTTC.

The genes are TRBV6-5 and TRBJ2-1, with 8 bases identical to TRBD2. The ends lost 6 bases at V and 8 bases at J; junction bases unmatched: 12. CDR1 is MNHEY, CDR2 SVGAGI, per germline. The length of the CDR3 is 15 residues. The CDR3 reads CASSREGSQGDEQFF. For the CDR3, the DNA is TGTGCCAGCAGCCGGGAGGGCTCACAGGGCGATGAGCAGTTCTTC.

The chain carries TRBV10-1 and TRBJ1-2; TRBD1 matches at 7 bases. The CDR3 sequence is 14 residues long. From germline, CDR1 is WNHNN and CDR2 SYGVQD (reference sequence). The V and J ends lost 9 bases and 4 bases, in that order; junction bases with no gene match: 11. The CDR3 coding sequence is TGCGCCAGACCTGACAGGGATAAGGGCTATGGCTACACCTTC. Amino acid sequence: CARPDRDKGYGYTF.

This chain uses TRBV7-2 with TRBJ1-6; a possible D gene is TRBD1 (6 bases). CDR1 SGHTA and CDR2 FQGNSA come from the germline V gene. The V end was cut by 5 bases, the J end by 8 bases, with 13 bases between. This CDR3 region has 14 residues. CDR3 in DNA: TGTGCCAGCAGCCAGGACAGAGCTCATTCACCCCTCCACTTT. This translates into CASSQDRAHSPLHF.

In its sample, this clone was seen a few times. The gene calls are TRBV2 and TRBJ2-1; D is unresolved. CDR1 is SNHLY, CDR2 FYNNEI, per germline. Trimming took 4 bases from V and 2 from J, leaving 12 bases between them. The CDR3 spans 15 residues. The CDR3 spells CASSGGSIPYNEQFF. CDR3 coding DNA: TGTGCCAGCAGTGGCGGTAGCATCCCCTACAATGAGCAGTTCTTC.

CDR3 DNA sequence: TGTGCCACCAGCAGAGATCCCCCACAGGTACTCTCTGGAAACACCATATATTTT. It encodes CATSRDPPQVLSGNTIYF. This chain joins TRBV15 and TRBJ1-3; D is possibly TRBD1 (5 bases). This CDR3 has 18 residues. Germline CDR1 and CDR2: LNHNV and YYDKDF (reference sequence). The V end was cut by 0 bases, the J end by 0 bases, with 15 bases between.

CDR3 DNA: TGTGCCAGCAGTTTAATTGGTGGGGGGTTAAGCTCTGGAAACACCATATATTTT. Its translation is CASSLIGGGLSSGNTIYF. V gene TRBV28 combines with J gene TRBJ1-3, with D perhaps TRBD1 (5 bases). Germline lookup yields CDR1 MDHEN and CDR2 SYDVKM. The V gene lost 2 bases and the J gene lost 0 bases, with 17 bases spanning the gap. The length of the CDR3 is 18 residues.

This chain uses TRBV14 with TRBJ1-1; possible D gene TRBD1, 6 bases. Deletions cut 0 bases from V and 10 bases from J, with 12 bases between. This CDR3 has 13 amino acids. Germline assignment: CDR1 SGHDN and CDR2 FVKESK. The CDR3 bases are TGTGCCAGCAGCCAAGATCGAAAAGGGGGAGCTTTCTTT. It translates to CASSQDRKGGAFF.

The CDR3 spells CASGLSKITDTQYF. DNA of the CDR3: TGTGCTAGTGGTTTGAGCAAAATCACAGATACGCAGTATTTT. The chain is built from TRBV12-5 and TRBJ2-3, with D hard to call. This CDR3 spans 14 amino acids. Trimming removed 2 bases from V and 2 bases from J, with 8 bases in between. Per germline, CDR1 LGHNT and CDR2 FRNRAP.

The chain recombines TRBV4-2 with TRBJ1-5; 8 bases align to TRBD1. The CDR3 is 17 amino acids. Trimming took 5 bases from V and 0 from J; bases not matched to a gene: 9. Germline CDR1 reads LGHNA; CDR2 reads YNFKEQ. DNA of the CDR3: TGTGCCAGCAGCACATTATCCGGACAGGGTAGCAATCAGCCCCAGCATTTT. Residues: CASSTLSGQGSNQPQHF.

The V and J genes are TRBV21-1 and TRBJ1-4. TRBV21-1 is tagged as a pseudogene. The CDR3 consists of 20 residues. The CDR3: CASSKGSGKLKLGLSEKLFF. CDR3 DNA: TGTGCCAGCAGCAAAGGGTCGGGAAAATTAAAACTGGGTCTTTCTGAAAAACTGTTTTTT.

The V and J genes are TRBV29-1 and TRBJ1-1; the match to TRBD1 covers 7 bases. Per germline, CDR1 SQVTM and CDR2 ANQGSEA. With 8 bases clipped from V and 4 bases from J, the junction kept 4 bases outside the gene matches. The CDR3 loop spans 11 amino acids. CDR3 protein: CSLTGATEAFF. The CDR3 DNA follows: TGCAGCCTTACAGGGGCCACTGAAGCTTTCTTT.